These 3 T cell receptor beta chains share one sample of origin, sequenced in a study of response to subunit inactivated influenza vaccine. TCRdb redid the calling of the RT-PCR reads with MiXCR, one entry per CDR3 protein. Altogether 250,000 to 350,000 distinct CDR3 sequences are present, 20% to 25% being singletons, with the ten largest covering 9% to 12%. Sequenced here: PBMCs from blood, sampled 21 months after vaccination. The receptors stem from a man in his fifties or sixties who received an inactivated influenza vaccine.

The chain combines TRBV11-2 with TRBJ2-2, with D hard to call. The CDR3 totals 15 residues. Trimming left V 5 bases short and J 5 bases short, with 15 bases between. CDR1 SGHAT and CDR2 FQNNGV come from the germline V gene. This CDR3 is CASSLPHFGTGELFF. CDR3 DNA sequence: TGTGCCAGCAGCCTACCCCACTTTGGGACCGGGGAGCTGTTTTTT.

The chain carries TRBV7-6 and TRBJ2-3; D gene uncertain. The V and J ends lost 3 bases and 0 bases respectively, with 10 bases between them. The CDR3 runs to 15 residues. Germline loops: CDR1 SGHVS, CDR2 FNYEAQ. The CDR3 protein is CASSLTSHSTDTQYF. CDR3 coding DNA: TGTGCCAGCAGCTTGACATCACACAGCACAGATACGCAGTATTTT.

This clonotype has just a few counts. This chain links TRBV11-2 with TRBJ2-7; D may be TRBD2 (7 bases). Germline V gene data show CDR1 as SGHAT and CDR2 as FQNNGV. This CDR3 is 16 amino acids long. V lost 3 bases and J 2 bases, leaving 17 bases between the germline ends. This chain's CDR3 is CASSFGSGGLTYEQYF. For the CDR3, the DNA is TGTGCCAGCAGCTTTGGGTCCGGGGGGCTGACCTACGAGCAGTACTTC.